The T cell receptor beta chain under discussion was sequenced for a study of T-cell memory formation after mild COVID-19. TCRdb re-called the 5' RACE reads with MiXCR, one entry per CDR3 protein. The data contain approximately 560,000 distinct CDR3 sequences, 15% to 20% of them singletons. Sequenced input: PBMCs or a T cell subset sorted from them (not recorded which). The clonotype originates from an adult woman who had mild COVID-19 (a few samples of this study predate the infection). Cell type and time point are not known.

CDR3 sequence: CATRGTPGQGEPAPGQPQHF. CDR3 in DNA: TGTGCCACCCGAGGCACTCCGGGACAGGGCGAACCGGCTCCGGGTCAGCCCCAGCATTTT. V gene TRBV24-1 combines with J gene TRBJ1-5; 9 nucleotides match TRBD1. J gave up 6 bases and V 9 bases, and 26 bases lay outside the gene matches. CDR1 KGHDR and CDR2 SFDVKD come from the germline V gene. CDR3 length: 20 residues.